A selection of T cell receptor beta chains follows, all from one sample in a study of blood T cell repertoires in COVID-19. Repertoires were generated with immunoSEQ multiplex PCR, while TCRdb's copy carries only in-frame clones and drops some. In the table there are about 200,000 clones, around four fifths of which are singletons. The sequenced sample consisted of peripheral blood. The source of these receptors is a man aged 40-49 years with acute or convalescent COVID-19. Both conserved end residues are part of each CDR3. The D gene is left open where the match is weak. For some rows the clone size is stated as once, few or many, or as a class when expanded; others skip it.

j_call v_call clone_size cdr3_length d_call cdr3_nt cdr3_aa
TRBJ2-6 TRBV7-8 . 18 TRBD2 TGTGCCAGCAACTGGGGTCTAGCGGGAGACTTTGGGGCCAACGTCCTGACTTTC CASNWGLAGDFGANVLTF
TRBJ2-1 TRBV19 . 16 TRBD2 TGTGCCAGTAGTCGAAGACTAGCGGGGGCCTACAATGAGCAGTTCTTC CASSRRLAGAYNEQFF
TRBJ1-2 TRBV27 . 15 . TGTGCCAGCAGTTTCGGGGGGCGTCTAAAGGATGGCTACACCTTC CASSFGGRLKDGYTF
TRBJ1-6 TRBV9 . 14 TRBD1 TGTGCCAGCAGCGCTACAGGGGACAATTCACCCCTCCACTTT CASSATGDNSPLHF
TRBJ1-2 TRBV29-1 . 13 . TGCAGCGTTGGGGGGGTACTTCGGGCTGGCTACACCTTC CSVGGVLRAGYTF
TRBJ1-6 TRBV18 few 16 . TGTGCCAGCTCACCACCGTCCGCCAGGGGAAATTCACCCCTCCACTTT CASSPPSARGNSPLHF
TRBJ2-7 TRBV12-3/TRBV12-4 once 11 . TGTGCCAGCAGCCAGGGCTACGAGCAGTACTTC CASSQGYEQYF
TRBJ2-7 TRBV7-6 . 13 TRBD2 TGTGCCAGCAGATCCCACTCCGGGACTAGCGCCTTGTTC CASRSHSGTSALF
TRBJ1-2 TRBV5-6 . 12 . TGTGCCAGCAGTTCTGACTTCTATGGCTACACCTTC CASSSDFYGYTF
TRBJ2-1 TRBV3-1/TRBV3-2 . 14 TRBD2 TGTGCCAGCAGCCAGATACTAGCGGACAATGAGCAGTTCTTC CASSQILADNEQFF
TRBJ2-1 TRBV7-2 few 14 TRBD2 TGTGCCAGCAGCTCCGGGACTAGCGGGCGAGGGGGGTTCTTC CASSSGTSGRGGFF
TRBJ2-7 TRBV10-1 . 11 . TGCGCCAGCAGTGCTTCCTACGAGCAGTACTTC CASSASYEQYF
TRBJ2-1 TRBV5-1 . 11 TRBD2 TGCGCCAGCAGCCCCGGGACTAGCCTCTTCTTC CASSPGTSLFF
TRBJ2-1 TRBV18 . 15 TRBD1 TGTGCCAGCTCGGTTGGACAGGGTCGGGGGCATGAGCAGTTCTTC CASSVGQGRGHEQFF
TRBJ1-4 TRBV14 . 20 . TGTGCCAGCAGCCAAGATCTTTGGGTCAGCTCTAGTGCAACTAATGAAAAACTGTTTTTT CASSQDLWVSSSATNEKLFF
TRBJ2-1 TRBV19 . 17 . TGTGCCAGTAGTATAGATCGGGGCGGGATAGGGCTCAATGAGCAGTTCTTC CASSIDRGGIGLNEQFF
TRBJ1-6 TRBV3-1/TRBV3-2 few 14 . TGTGCCAGCAGCTTCGCAGGGGATAATTCACCCCTCCACTTT CASSFAGDNSPLHF
TRBJ2-5 TRBV2 . 11 . TGTGCCAGCAGACTACAAGAGACCCAGTACTTC CASRLQETQYF
TRBJ2-5 TRBV7-6 . 15 TRBD2 TGTGCCAGCAGCTTACTTGGAGCGGGAGGGGAGACCCAGTACTTC CASSLLGAGGETQYF